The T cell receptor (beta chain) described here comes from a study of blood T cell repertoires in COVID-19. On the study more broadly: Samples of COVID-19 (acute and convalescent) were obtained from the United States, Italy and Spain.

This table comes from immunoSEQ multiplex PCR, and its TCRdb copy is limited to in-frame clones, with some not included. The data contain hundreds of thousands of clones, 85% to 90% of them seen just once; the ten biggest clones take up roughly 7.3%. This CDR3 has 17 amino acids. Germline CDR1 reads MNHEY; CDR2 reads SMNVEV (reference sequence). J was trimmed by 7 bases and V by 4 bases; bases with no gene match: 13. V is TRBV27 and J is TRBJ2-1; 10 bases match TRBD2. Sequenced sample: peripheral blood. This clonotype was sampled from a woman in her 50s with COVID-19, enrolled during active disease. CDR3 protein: CASSSPGGAGGPNEQFF. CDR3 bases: TGTGCCAGCAGTTCCCCCGGGGGAGCGGGGGGGCCTAATGAGCAGTTCTTC.